This T cell receptor (beta chain) originates from a study of T cell changes during pregnancy in multiple sclerosis. TCRdb's copy holds only in-frame clones and misses some; the assay was immunoSEQ multiplex PCR. The sample holds just over 55,000 clones, less than 95% seen once. The J segment lost 3 bases and the V segment lost 5 bases, leaving 6 bases of the junction unmatched. This CDR3 has 15 amino acids. Germline CDR1 MNHEY, CDR2 SVGAGI. Sequenced here: peripheral blood, sampled after pregnancy. The sequence was collected from a female donor in good health, enrolled as a control in a pregnancy study. The chain uses TRBV6-5 and TRBJ2-5; 10 nucleotides match TRBD1. The CDR3 nucleotides read TGTGCCAGCAGTCACCAGGGGACAGGGGAAGAGACCCAGTACTTC. Encoded protein: CASSHQGTGEETQYF.